The 21 T cell receptor beta chains reported below all come from one sample, sequenced in a study. TCRdb itself ran the 5' RACE reads through MiXCR, one entry per CDR3 protein. Among 3,000 or so distinct CDR3 sequences listed, 6.5% to 7% were seen once. The sequenced material came from total memory T cells from blood PBMCs. The subset denotes: transitional memory CD4+ T cells. The receptors were sampled from a female donor with HIV.

By share, this clonotype counts as medium-sized. This chain uses TRBV28 with TRBJ1-1; no definite D call. From germline, CDR1 is MDHEN and CDR2 SYDVKM. The CDR3 runs 11 residues. V was cut by 3 bases and J by 5 bases, with 4 bases left in between. The CDR3 is CASSLGTEAFF. The CDR3 DNA sequence: TGTGCCAGCAGTTTGGGGACTGAAGCTTTCTTT.

By share, this clonotype ranks as medium-sized. V is TRBV6-4 and J is TRBJ1-1, with a weak D call TRBD1 (6 bases). V was trimmed by 6 bases and J by 6 bases, leaving 17 bases between them. The germline V gene encodes CDR1 MRHNA and CDR2 SNTAGT. There are 14 residues in the CDR3. In nucleotides, the CDR3 is TGTGCCAGCAGCGCCAAGGGGGGAAGGGCTGAAGCTTTCTTT. This encodes CASSAKGGRAEAFF.

This clonotype rates as large. The chain recombines TRBV5-1 with TRBJ1-1, with 10 bases lining up with TRBD1. V shed 0 bases, J shed 9 bases, and the junction held 2 bases outside the gene matches. Per the germline V gene, CDR1 is SGHRS and CDR2 is YFSETQ. The CDR3 spans 13 residues. The CDR3 coding sequence is TGCGCCAGCAGCTTGGGGGACAGGGGAAAAGCTTTCTTT. It is translated as CASSLGDRGKAFF.

The sample holds one count of this clonotype. Relative to the germline gene, one junction end is altered; a read error may explain this. The chain combines TRBV10-3 with TRBJ2-3, with D perhaps given as TRBD1 or TRBD2 (6 bases each). The CDR3 runs 11 residues. From germline, CDR1 is ENHRY and CDR2 SYGVKD. CDR3 sequence: CAMGGTDTKYF. Here the CDR3 DNA reads TGTGCCATGGGGGGCACAGATACGAAGTATTTT.

This chain joins TRBV6-1 and TRBJ1-5; D possibly corresponds to TRBD1 (5 bases). The germline gives CDR1 MNHNS, CDR2 SASEGT. The CDR3 covers 15 residues. Trimming stripped 3 bases from V and 0 bases from J, with 9 bases between. In nucleotides, the CDR3 is TGTGCCAGCAGTGAGCAGGGTTATAGCAATCAGCCCCAGCATTTT. It translates to CASSEQGYSNQPQHF.

This clonotype is classed as medium-sized. The chain links TRBV11-3 to TRBJ1-5, with a weak D call TRBD1 (5 bases). Germline CDR1 and CDR2: SGHNT and YENEEA. The CDR3 totals 16 residues. The V end was cut by 11 bases, the J end by 2 bases, with 22 bases between. The CDR3 DNA sequence: TGTGCCGCTAGCCTCTCGGGACTCCTGGGCAATCAGCCCCAGCATTTT. Protein: CAASLSGLLGNQPQHF. Using reference TRBV11-3 and TRBJ1-5 for the parts outside the CDR3, the full variable domain is EAGVVQSPRYKIIEKKQPVAFWCNPISGHNTLYWYLQNLGQGPELLIRYENEEAVDDSQLPKDRFSAERLKGVDSTLKIQPAELGDSAVYLCAASLSGLLGNQPQHFGDGTRLSIL.

By frequency in the sample, this clonotype is medium-sized (0.01 to 0.1%). CDR3 sequence reads: CASTRTVGTEAFF. The DNA of the CDR3 is TGTGCCAGCACCCGGACAGTGGGCACTGAAGCTTTCTTT. The chain recombines TRBV6-1 with TRBJ1-1; perhaps TRBD1 as D (6 bases). The CDR3 sequence is 13 residues long. Germline V gene lookup returns CDR1 MNHNS and CDR2 SASEGT. Deletions cut 7 bases from V and 4 bases from J, with 13 bases between.

This clonotype was seen more than once but under ten times. The chain employs TRBV12-3 or TRBV12-4 and TRBJ2-2; 12 bases line up with TRBD1. V was pared by 5 bases and J by 1 base, with 11 bases of the junction left unmatched. The CDR3 runs to 19 residues. The CDR3 loop is CASSPGQGAANWNTGELFF. In nucleotides, the CDR3 is TGTGCCAGCAGTCCGGGACAGGGGGCTGCGAATTGGAACACCGGGGAGCTGTTTTTT.

Within the sample, this clonotype is medium-sized. The chain couples TRBV11-3 to TRBJ2-1; D is unresolved. The germline V gene encodes CDR1 SGHNT and CDR2 YENEEA. The CDR3 has 14 amino acids. Trimming removed 4 bases from V and 2 bases from J, with 9 bases in between. In nucleotides, the CDR3 is TGTGCCAGCAGCTCAACTACAGCCTACAATGAGCAGTTCTTC. Protein sequence: CASSSTTAYNEQFF. Complete variable domain (other parts from reference TRBV11-3 and TRBJ2-1): EAGVVQSPRYKIIEKKQPVAFWCNPISGHNTLYWYLQNLGQGPELLIRYENEEAVDDSQLPKDRFSAERLKGVDSTLKIQPAELGDSAVYLCASSSTTAYNEQFFGPGTRLTVL.

This clonotype is labeled medium-sized. V gene TRBV12-3 or TRBV12-4 combines with J gene TRBJ2-3; TRBD1 agrees at 8 bases. J gave up 5 bases and V 4 bases, and 5 bases lay outside the gene matches. The length of the CDR3 is 14 residues. The CDR3 is CASSSGQGVDTQYF. The DNA of the CDR3 is TGTGCCAGCAGTTCCGGACAGGGAGTAGATACGCAGTATTTT.

J is TRBJ1-2 and V is TRBV20-1, with D uncertain. CDR1 and CDR2 from the germline V gene are DFQATT and SNEGSKA (reference sequence). This CDR3 has 13 amino acids. The germline V and J ends were trimmed by 3 bases and 1 base, with 9 bases remaining between them. In DNA form, the CDR3 reads TGCAGTGCTAGGCTCGGAAATAACTATGGCTACACCTTC. Translated, it gives CSARLGNNYGYTF.

V is TRBV5-1 and J is TRBJ2-1; D unclear. Germline V gene data show CDR1 as SGHRS and CDR2 as YFSETQ. This CDR3 spans 13 amino acids. V was clipped by 4 bases and J by 4 bases, with 9 bases between them. In nucleotides, the CDR3 is TGCGCCAGCAGCCTGGACGGTTACAATGAGCAGTTCTTC. Its protein is CASSLDGYNEQFF.

This clonotype rates as medium-sized (0.01 to 0.1%). The genes are TRBV10-1 and TRBJ2-3, with a tentative D call TRBD1 (6 bases). V dropped 2 bases and J dropped 2 bases, with 8 bases sitting between them. This CDR3 is 14 amino acids long. Germline CDR1 WNHNN, CDR2 SYGVQD (reference sequence). CDR3 bases: TGCGCCAGCAGTGAGAGGACAGCCACAGATACGCAGTATTTT. Encoded protein: CASSERTATDTQYF.

This clonotype is categorized as medium-sized. The chain has TRBV5-4 and TRBJ2-1; D perhaps matches TRBD1 (5 bases). V lost 0 bases to trimming and J lost 2 bases, with 6 bases between them. Germline lookup yields CDR1 SGHNT and CDR2 YYREEE (reference sequence). CDR3 length: 14 residues. This CDR3 reads CASSLGTTYNEQFF. The CDR3 DNA reads TGTGCCAGCAGCTTGGGGACAACCTACAATGAGCAGTTCTTC.

Notes on this clonotype: A single base separates this from a much larger clone, so it may be a read error. This chain joins TRBV12-3 or TRBV12-4 and TRBJ1-6; TRBD1 might be the D (5 bases). CDR3 size: 15 residues. This chain's CDR3 is CDSSSPGLYNSPLHF. The CDR3 nucleotides are TGTGACAGCAGTTCTCCGGGACTTTATAATTCACCCCTCCACTTT.

As DNA, the CDR3 is TGTGCCAGCAGTTTACCGGGACAGGGAGCATATAACTATGGCTACACCTTC. This sequence encodes CASSLPGQGAYNYGYTF. V gene TRBV6-2 or TRBV6-3 combines with J gene TRBJ1-2; 9 bases align to TRBD1. The CDR3 covers 17 residues. Germline V gives CDR1 MNHEY, CDR2 SVGEGT. The trim removed 4 bases at V and 1 base at J, leaving 10 bases unmatched.

The V call is TRBV4-3, the J call TRBJ2-3, with a possible D match to TRBD1 (6 bases). This CDR3 has 14 amino acids. Germline CDR1 and CDR2: LGHNA and YSLEER. Trimming cost V 0 bases and J 5 bases, with 9 bases left between them. In nucleotides, the CDR3 is TGCGCCAGCAGCCAAGATGGGGGCTTAGATACGCAGTATTTT. It codes for CASSQDGGLDTQYF.

This clonotype counts as large. The V gene is TRBV5-6, the J gene TRBJ1-1; D is perhaps TRBD1 (6 bases). Trimming took off 4 bases at V and 8 bases at J, with 12 bases between the two ends. The germline gives CDR1 SGHDT, CDR2 YYEEEE. CDR3 size: 12 residues. Here the CDR3 reads CASSPLGTEAFF. CDR3 nucleotides: TGTGCCAGCAGCCCGCTGGGGACAGAAGCTTTCTTT.

Sample share makes this clonotype medium-sized. The chain uses TRBV7-6 and TRBJ2-5, with TRBD2 matching 11 bases. V shed 5 bases and J 5 bases; nucleotides not matched to a gene: 10. Germline V gene lookup returns CDR1 SGHVS and CDR2 FNYEAQ. This CDR3 has 16 residues. CDR3 bases: TGTGCCAGCAGCCCAACACTAGCGGGGGTCGGGGAGACCCAGTACTTC. Translation gives CASSPTLAGVGETQYF.

In its sample, this clonotype is medium-sized. The V and J genes are TRBV5-1 and TRBJ2-1; possibly TRBD1 or TRBD2 for D (6 bases each). Trimming left V 3 bases short and J 2 bases short, with 15 bases between. CDR3 length: 16 residues. Germline CDR1 reads SGHRS; CDR2 reads YFSETQ. The CDR3 reads CASSSWGRETYNEQFF. The CDR3, as DNA: TGCGCCAGCAGCTCCTGGGGGCGGGAAACCTACAATGAGCAGTTCTTC. Full variable domain (rest looked up from reference TRBV5-1 and TRBJ2-1): KAGVTQTPRYLIKTRGQQVTLSCSPISGHRSVSWYQQTPGQGLQFLFEYFSETQRNKGNFPGRFSGRQFSNSRSEMNVSTLELGDSALYLCASSSWGRETYNEQFFGPGTRLTVL.

The rearrangement joins TRBV10-3 to TRBJ2-3, with TRBD1 matching over 7 bases. The germline V gene encodes CDR1 ENHRY and CDR2 SYGVKD. CDR3 size: 14 residues. Trimming cost V 6 bases and J 1 base; bases outside gene matches: 4. CDR3 sequence (DNA): TGTGCCATCAGGACAGGGCACGGCACAGATACGCAGTATTTT. Translating gives CAIRTGHGTDTQYF.